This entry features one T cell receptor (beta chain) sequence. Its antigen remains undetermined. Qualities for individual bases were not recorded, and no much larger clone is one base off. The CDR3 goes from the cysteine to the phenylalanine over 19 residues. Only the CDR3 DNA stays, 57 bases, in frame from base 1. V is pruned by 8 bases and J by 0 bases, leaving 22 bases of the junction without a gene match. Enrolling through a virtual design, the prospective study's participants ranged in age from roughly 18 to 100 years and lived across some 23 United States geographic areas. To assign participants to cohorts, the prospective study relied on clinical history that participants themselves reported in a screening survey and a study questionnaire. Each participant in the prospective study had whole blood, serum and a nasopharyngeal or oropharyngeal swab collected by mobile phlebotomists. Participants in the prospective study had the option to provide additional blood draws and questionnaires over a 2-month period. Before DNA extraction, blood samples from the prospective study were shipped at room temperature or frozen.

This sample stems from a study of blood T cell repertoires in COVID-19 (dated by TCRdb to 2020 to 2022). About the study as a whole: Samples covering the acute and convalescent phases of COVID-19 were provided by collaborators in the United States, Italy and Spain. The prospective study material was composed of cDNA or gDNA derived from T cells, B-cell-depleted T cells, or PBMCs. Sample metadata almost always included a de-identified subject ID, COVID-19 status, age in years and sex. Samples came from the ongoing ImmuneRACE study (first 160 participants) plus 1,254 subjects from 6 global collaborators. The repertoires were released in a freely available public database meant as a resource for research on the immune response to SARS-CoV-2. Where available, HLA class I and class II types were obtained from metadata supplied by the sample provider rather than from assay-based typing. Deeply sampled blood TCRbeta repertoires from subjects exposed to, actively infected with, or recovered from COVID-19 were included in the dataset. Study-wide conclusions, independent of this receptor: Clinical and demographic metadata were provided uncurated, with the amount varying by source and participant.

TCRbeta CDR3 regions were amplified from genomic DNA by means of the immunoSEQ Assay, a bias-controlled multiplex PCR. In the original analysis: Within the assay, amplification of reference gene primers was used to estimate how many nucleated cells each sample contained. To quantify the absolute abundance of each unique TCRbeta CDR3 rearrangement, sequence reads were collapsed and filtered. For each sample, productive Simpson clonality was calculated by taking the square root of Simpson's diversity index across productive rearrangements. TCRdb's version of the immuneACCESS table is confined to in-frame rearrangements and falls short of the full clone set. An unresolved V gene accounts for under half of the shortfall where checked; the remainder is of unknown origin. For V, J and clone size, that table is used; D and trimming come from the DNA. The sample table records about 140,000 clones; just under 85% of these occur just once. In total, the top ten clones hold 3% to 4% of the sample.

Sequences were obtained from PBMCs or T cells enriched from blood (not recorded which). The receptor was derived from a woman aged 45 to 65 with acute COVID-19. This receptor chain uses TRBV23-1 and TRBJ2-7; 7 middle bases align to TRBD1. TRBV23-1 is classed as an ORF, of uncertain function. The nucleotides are TGCGCCAGCGGACATCGGGCTCTGGTAGGGGGCGTAAGCTCCTACGAGCAGTACTTC. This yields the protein CASGHRALVGGVSSYEQYF.